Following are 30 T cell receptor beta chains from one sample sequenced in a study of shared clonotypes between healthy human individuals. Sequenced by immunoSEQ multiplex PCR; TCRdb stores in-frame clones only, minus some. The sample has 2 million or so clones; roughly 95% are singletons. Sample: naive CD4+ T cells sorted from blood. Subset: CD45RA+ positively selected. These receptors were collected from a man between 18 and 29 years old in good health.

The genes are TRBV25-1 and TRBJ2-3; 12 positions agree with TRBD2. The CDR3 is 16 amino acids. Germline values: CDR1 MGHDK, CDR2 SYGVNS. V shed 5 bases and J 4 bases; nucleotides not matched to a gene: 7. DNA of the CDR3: TGTGCCAGCAGTAACCTACTAGCGGGGGGATCAGATACGCAGTATTTT. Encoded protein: CASSNLLAGGSDTQYF. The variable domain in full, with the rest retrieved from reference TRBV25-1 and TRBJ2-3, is EADIYQTPRYLVIGTGKKITLECSQTMGHDKMYWYQQDPGMELHLIHYSYGVNSTEKGDLSSESTVSRIRTEHFPLTLESARPSHTSQYLCASSNLLAGGSDTQYFGPGTRLTVL.

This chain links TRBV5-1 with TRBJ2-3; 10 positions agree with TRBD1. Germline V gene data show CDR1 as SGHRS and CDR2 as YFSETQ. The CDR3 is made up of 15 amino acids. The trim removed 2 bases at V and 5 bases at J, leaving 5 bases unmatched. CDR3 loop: CASSLPGQGRDTQYF. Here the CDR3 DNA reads TGCGCCAGCAGCTTACCGGGACAGGGGAGAGATACGCAGTATTTT.

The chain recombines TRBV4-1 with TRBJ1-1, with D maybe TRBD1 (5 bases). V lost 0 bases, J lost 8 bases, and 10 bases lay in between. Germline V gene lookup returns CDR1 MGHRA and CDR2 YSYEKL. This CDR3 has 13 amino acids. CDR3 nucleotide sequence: TGCGCCAGCAGCCAAGATTGGGGGTTCGAAGCTTTCTTT. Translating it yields CASSQDWGFEAFF.

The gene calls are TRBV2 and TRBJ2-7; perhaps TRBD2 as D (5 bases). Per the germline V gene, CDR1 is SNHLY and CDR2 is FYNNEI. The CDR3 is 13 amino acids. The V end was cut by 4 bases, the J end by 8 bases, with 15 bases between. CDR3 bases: TGTGCCAGCAGTGCCGGGAACTGGGCGAAGCAGTACTTC. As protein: CASSAGNWAKQYF.

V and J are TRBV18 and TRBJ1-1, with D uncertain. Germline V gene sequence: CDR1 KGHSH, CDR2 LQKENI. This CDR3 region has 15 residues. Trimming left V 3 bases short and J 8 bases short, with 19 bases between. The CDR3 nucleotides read TGTGCCAGCTCACCTCAAAGGACCCAGGCCCACGAAGCTTTCTTT. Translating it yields CASSPQRTQAHEAFF.

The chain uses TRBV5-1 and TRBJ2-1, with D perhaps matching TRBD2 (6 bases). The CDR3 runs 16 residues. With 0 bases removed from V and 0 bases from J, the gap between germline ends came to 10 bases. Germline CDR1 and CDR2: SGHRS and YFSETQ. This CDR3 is CASSLGRTNSYNEQFF. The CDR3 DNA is TGCGCCAGCAGCTTGGGCCGGACTAACTCCTACAATGAGCAGTTCTTC.

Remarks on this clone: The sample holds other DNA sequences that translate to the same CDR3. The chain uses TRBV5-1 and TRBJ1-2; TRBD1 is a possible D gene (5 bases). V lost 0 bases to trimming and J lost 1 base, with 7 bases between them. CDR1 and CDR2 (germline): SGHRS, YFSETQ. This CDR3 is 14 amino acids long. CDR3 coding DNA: TGCGCCAGCAGCTTGGGACAGCTTAACTATGGCTACACCTTC. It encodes CASSLGQLNYGYTF.

In DNA form, the CDR3 reads TGTGCCGTAAAACCGGGACAGCCGAAAAATGAGCAGTTCTTC. It is translated as CAVKPGQPKNEQFF. The chain joins TRBV6-1 to TRBJ2-1; 7 bases match TRBD1. Trimming took 11 bases from V and 7 from J; bases not matched to a gene: 14. Germline CDR1 reads MNHNS; CDR2 reads SASEGT. There are 14 residues in the CDR3.

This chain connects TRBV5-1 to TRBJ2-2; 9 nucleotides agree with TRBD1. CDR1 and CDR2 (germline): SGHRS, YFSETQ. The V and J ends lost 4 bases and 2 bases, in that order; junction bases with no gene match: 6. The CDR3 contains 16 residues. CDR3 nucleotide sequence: TGCGCCAGCAGCCTACAGGGGGCGGCAAACACCGGGGAGCTGTTTTTT. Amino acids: CASSLQGAANTGELFF.

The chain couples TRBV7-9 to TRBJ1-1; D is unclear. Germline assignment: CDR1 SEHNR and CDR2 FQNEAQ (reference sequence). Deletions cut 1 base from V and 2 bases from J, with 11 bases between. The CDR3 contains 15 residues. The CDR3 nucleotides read TGTGCCAGCAGCTTAGGCCAGGAGCATAACACTGAAGCTTTCTTT. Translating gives CASSLGQEHNTEAFF.

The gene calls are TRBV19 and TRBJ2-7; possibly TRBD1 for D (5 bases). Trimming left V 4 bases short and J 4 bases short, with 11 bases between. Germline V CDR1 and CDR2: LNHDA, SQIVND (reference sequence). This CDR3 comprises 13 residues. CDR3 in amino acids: CASSKRGLYEQYF. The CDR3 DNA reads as TGTGCCAGTAGTAAAAGGGGTTTGTACGAGCAGTACTTC. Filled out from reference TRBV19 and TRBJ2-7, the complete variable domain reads DGGITQSPKYLFRKEGQNVTLSCEQNLNHDAMYWYRQDPGQGLRLIYYSQIVNDFQKGDIAEGYSVSREKKESFPLTVTSAQKNPTAFYLCASSKRGLYEQYFGPGTRLTVT.

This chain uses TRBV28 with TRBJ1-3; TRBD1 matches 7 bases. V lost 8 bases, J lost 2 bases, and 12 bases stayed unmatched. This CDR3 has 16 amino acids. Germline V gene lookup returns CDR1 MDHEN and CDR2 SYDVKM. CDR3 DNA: TGTGCCAGCGTATTCTCAGGGGGGGGAGCTGGAAACACCATATATTTT. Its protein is CASVFSGGGAGNTIYF. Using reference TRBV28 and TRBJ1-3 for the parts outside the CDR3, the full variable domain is DVKVTQSSRYLVKRTGEKVFLECVQDMDHENMFWYRQDPGLGLRLIYFSYDVKMKEKGDIPEGYSVSREKKERFSLILESASTNQTSMYLCASVFSGGGAGNTIYFGEGSWLTVV.

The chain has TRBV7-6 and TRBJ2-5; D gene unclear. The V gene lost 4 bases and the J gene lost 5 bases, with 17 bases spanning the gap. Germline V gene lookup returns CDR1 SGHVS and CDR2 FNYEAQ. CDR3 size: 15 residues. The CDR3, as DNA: TGTGCCAGCAGCTCCCAAAGTGTTTCTCTTGAGACCCAGTACTTC. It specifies CASSSQSVSLETQYF. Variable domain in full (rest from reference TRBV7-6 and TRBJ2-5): GAGVSQSPRYKVTKRGQDVALRCDPISGHVSLYWYRQALGQGPEFLTYFNYEAQQDKSGLPNDRFSAERPEGSISTLTIQRTEQRDSAMYRCASSSQSVSLETQYFGPGTRLLVL.

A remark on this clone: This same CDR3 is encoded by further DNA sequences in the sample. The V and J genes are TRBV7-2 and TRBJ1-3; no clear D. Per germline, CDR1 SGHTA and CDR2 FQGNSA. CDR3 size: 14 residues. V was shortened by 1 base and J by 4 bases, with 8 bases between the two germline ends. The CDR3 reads CASSLGVAGNTIYF. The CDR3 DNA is TGTGCCAGCAGCTTAGGAGTAGCAGGAAACACCATATATTTT.

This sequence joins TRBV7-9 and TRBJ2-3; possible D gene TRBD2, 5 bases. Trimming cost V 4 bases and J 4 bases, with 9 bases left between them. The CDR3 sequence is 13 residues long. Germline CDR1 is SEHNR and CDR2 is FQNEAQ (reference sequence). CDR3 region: CASSSPGADTQYF. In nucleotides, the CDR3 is TGTGCCAGCAGCTCCCCCGGGGCAGATACGCAGTATTTT.

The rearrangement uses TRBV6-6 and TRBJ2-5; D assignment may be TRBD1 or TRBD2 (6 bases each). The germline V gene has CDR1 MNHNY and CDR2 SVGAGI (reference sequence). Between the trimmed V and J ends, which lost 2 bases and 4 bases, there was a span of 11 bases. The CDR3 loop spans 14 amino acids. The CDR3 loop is CASSYGPGAETQYF. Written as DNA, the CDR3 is TGTGCCAGCAGTTACGGTCCGGGGGCAGAGACCCAGTACTTC.

CDR3 protein: CASSLDTGENQPQHF. Here the CDR3 DNA reads TGCGCCAGCAGCTTGGATACAGGGGAAAATCAGCCCCAGCATTTT. The chain couples TRBV5-1 to TRBJ1-5; TRBD1 matches 7 bases. Germline trimming cut 0 bases from V and 4 bases from J; bases unmatched to any gene: 4. CDR1 is SGHRS and CDR2 is YFSETQ in the germline V gene. There are 15 residues in the CDR3.

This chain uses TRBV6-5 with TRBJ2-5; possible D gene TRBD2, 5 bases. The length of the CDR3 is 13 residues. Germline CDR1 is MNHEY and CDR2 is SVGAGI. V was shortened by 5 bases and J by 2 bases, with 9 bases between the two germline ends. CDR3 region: CASSEGLQETQYF. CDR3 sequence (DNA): TGTGCCAGCAGTGAAGGACTTCAAGAGACCCAGTACTTC.

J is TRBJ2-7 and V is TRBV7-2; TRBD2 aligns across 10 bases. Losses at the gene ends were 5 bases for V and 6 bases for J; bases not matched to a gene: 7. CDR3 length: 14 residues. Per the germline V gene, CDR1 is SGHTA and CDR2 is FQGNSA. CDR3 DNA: TGTGCCAGCAGCCCGGGACTAGCGATCTTCGAGCAGTACTTC. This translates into CASSPGLAIFEQYF.

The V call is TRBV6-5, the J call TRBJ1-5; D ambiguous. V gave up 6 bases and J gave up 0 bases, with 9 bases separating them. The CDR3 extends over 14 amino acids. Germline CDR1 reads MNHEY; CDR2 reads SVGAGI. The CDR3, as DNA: TGTGCCAGCAGCCCCGAGGATAGCAATCAGCCCCAGCATTTT. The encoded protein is CASSPEDSNQPQHF.

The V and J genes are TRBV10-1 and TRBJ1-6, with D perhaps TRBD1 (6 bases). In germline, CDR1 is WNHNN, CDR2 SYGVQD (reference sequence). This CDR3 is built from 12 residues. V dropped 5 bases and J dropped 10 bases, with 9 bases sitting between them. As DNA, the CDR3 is TGCGCCAGCAGTACAGGGATCTCACCCCTCCACTTT. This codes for CASSTGISPLHF.

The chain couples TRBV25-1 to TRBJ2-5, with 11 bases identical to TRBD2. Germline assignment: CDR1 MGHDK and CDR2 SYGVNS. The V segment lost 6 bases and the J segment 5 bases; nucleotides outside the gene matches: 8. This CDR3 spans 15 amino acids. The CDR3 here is CASSSSSGRGETQYF. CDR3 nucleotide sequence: TGTGCCAGCAGCTCAAGTAGCGGGAGGGGTGAGACCCAGTACTTC.

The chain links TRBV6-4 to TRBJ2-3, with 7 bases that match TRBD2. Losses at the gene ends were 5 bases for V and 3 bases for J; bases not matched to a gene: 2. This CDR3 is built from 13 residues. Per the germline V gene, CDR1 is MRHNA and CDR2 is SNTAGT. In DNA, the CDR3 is TGTGCCAGCAGTAGGGGAGGGACAGATACGCAGTATTTT. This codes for CASSRGGTDTQYF.

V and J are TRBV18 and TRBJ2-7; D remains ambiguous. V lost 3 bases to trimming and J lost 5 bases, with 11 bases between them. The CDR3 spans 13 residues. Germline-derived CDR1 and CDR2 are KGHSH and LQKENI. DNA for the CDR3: TGTGCCAGCTCACCTGGTAACGCCGACGAGCAGTACTTC. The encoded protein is CASSPGNADEQYF.

Written as DNA, the CDR3 is TGTGCCAGCAGTGAAGGGGGACTCTTAGGGCAGTACTTC. Its translation: CASSEGGLLGQYF. This sequence joins TRBV6-1 and TRBJ2-7; tentatively, D is TRBD2 (6 bases). The CDR3 loop spans 13 amino acids. V was clipped by 1 base and J by 9 bases, with 13 bases between them. Looked up from germline, CDR1 is MNHNS and CDR2 is SASEGT.

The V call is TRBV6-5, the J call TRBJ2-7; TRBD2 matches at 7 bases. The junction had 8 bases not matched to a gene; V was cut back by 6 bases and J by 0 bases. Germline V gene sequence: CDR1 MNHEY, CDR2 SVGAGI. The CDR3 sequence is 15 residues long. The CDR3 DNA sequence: TGTGCCAGCAGACGCTTAGCGGGTGGCTCCTACGAGCAGTACTTC. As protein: CASRRLAGGSYEQYF.

CDR3 sequence: CASSLIAGTSFPGELFF. Written as DNA, the CDR3 is TGTGCCAGCAGCTTAATCGCCGGGACTAGCTTCCCCGGGGAGCTGTTTTTT. V is TRBV11-2 and J is TRBJ2-2; TRBD2 aligns across 9 bases. The CDR3 has 17 amino acids. With V trimmed by 2 bases and J by 6 bases, 10 bases remained unmatched. Germline V gives CDR1 SGHAT, CDR2 FQNNGV.

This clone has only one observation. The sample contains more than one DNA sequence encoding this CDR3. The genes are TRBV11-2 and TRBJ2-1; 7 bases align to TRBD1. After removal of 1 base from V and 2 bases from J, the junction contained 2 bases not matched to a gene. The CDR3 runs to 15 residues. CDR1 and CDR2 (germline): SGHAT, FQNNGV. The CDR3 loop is CASSLGGGPYNEQFF. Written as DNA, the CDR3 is TGTGCCAGCAGCTTAGGAGGGGGCCCCTACAATGAGCAGTTCTTC.

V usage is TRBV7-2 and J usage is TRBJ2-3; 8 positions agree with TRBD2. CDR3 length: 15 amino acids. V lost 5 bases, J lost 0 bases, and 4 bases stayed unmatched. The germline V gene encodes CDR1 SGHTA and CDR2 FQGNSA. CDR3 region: CASSPRTSSTDTQYF. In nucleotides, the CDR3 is TGTGCCAGCAGCCCCCGGACTAGCAGCACAGATACGCAGTATTTT.

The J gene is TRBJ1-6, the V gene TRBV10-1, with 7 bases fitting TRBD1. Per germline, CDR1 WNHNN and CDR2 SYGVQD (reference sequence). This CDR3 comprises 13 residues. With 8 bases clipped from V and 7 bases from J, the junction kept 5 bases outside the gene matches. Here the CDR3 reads CASGQDRNSPLHF. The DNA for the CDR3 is TGCGCCAGCGGACAGGATCGGAATTCACCCCTCCACTTT.